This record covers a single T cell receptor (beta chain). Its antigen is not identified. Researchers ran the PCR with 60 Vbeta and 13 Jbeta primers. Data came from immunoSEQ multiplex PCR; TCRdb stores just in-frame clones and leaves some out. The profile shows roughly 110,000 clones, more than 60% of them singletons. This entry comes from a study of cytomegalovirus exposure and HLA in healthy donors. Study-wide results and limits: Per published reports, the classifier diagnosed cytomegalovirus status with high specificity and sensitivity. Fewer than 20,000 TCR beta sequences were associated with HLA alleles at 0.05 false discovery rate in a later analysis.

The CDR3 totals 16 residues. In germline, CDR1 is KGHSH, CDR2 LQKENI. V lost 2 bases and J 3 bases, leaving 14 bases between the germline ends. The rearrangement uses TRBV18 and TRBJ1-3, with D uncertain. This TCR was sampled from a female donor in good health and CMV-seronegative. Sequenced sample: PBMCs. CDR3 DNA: TGTGCCAGCTCACCATTACGGGTCTTGGGTGGAAACACCATATATTTT. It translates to CASSPLRVLGGNTIYF.